This T cell receptor (beta chain) emerged from a study of cytomegalovirus exposure and HLA in healthy donors. Study results and limitations: Highly shared sequence variants in one cluster were likely a sequencing artifact.

Germline CDR1 and CDR2: SGHVS and FQNEAQ. The CDR3 runs to 15 residues. V lost 5 bases, J lost 2 bases, and 13 bases lay in between. For this clone: The antigen remains unidentified.

Primers included in the PCR were 60 Vbeta and 13 Jbeta primers. Some clones are missing from TCRdb's copy, which holds only in-frame ones; the method was immunoSEQ multiplex PCR. The sample contains 140,000 or so clones, approximately 72% of which appear only once. Sequencing input: PBMCs. V gene TRBV7-8 combines with J gene TRBJ1-5; D gene unclear. The clonotype comes from a woman aged 55-70 years in good health and CMV-seronegative. The CDR3 DNA sequence: TGTGCCAGCAGCCCGATGATGGCTGGCAATCAGCCCCAGCATTTT. Protein product: CASSPMMAGNQPQHF.